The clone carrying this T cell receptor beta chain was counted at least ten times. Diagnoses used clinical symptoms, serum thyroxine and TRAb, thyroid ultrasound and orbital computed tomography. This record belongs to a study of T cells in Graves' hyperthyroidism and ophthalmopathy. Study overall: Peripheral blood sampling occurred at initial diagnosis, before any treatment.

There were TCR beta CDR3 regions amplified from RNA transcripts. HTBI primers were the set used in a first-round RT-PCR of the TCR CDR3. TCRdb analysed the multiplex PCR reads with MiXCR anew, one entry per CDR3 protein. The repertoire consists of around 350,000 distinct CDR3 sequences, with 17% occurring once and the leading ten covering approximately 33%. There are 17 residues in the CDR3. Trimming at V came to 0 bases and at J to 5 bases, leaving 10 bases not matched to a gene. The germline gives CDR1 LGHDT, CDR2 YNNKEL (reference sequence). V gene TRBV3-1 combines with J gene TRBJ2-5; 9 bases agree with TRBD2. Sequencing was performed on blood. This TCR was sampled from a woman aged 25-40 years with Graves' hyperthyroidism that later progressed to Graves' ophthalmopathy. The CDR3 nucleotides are TGTGCCAGCAGCCAAGATCCTTTGCGGGAGGGAGTGGAGACCCAGTACTTC. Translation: CASSQDPLREGVETQYF.